The 29 T cell receptor beta chains below come from one sample, sequenced in a study of T-cell memory formation after mild COVID-19. TCRdb re-derived calls from the 5' RACE reads in MiXCR, one entry per CDR3 protein. The sample lists approximately 450,000 distinct CDR3 sequences; around a sixth were seen once. The sample comprised PBMCs or a T cell subset sorted from them (not recorded which). The receptor set was obtained from an adult woman who had mild COVID-19 (a few samples of this study predate the infection). Cell type and time point are not known.

The genes are TRBV9 and TRBJ2-3, with 8 bases matching TRBD2. Per the germline V gene, CDR1 is SGDLS and CDR2 is YYNGEE. This CDR3 region has 15 residues. Trimming took 0 bases from V and 3 from J; bases not matched to a gene: 3. The DNA for the CDR3 is TGTGCCAGCAGCGTAGTTCCTAGCGGGACAGATACGCAGTATTTT. Translation gives CASSVVPSGTDTQYF.

This clonotype has more than one count but fewer than ten. The chain recombines TRBV2 with TRBJ2-3; D unresolved. Germline values: CDR1 SNHLY, CDR2 FYNNEI. The CDR3 runs to 13 residues. V shed 2 bases and J shed 5 bases, with 8 bases lying between them. The DNA of the CDR3 is TGTGCCAGCAGTGAAAATTGGGAAGATACGCAGTATTTT. It codes for CASSENWEDTQYF.

In this sample, this clonotype turned up a few times. The chain recombines TRBV5-1 with TRBJ2-4; D is uncertain. This CDR3 is built from 16 residues. Germline CDR1 is SGHRS and CDR2 is YFSETQ. V was cut by 3 bases and J by 3 bases, with 16 bases left in between. This chain's CDR3 is CASSSQIGLSKNIQYF. The CDR3 nucleotides are TGCGCCAGCAGCTCCCAAATAGGGTTAAGCAAAAACATTCAGTACTTC.

Ten or more counts support this clonotype. This chain links TRBV5-6 with TRBJ2-4; TRBD2 agrees at 11 bases. CDR1 and CDR2 (germline): SGHDT, YYEEEE. CDR3 length: 14 amino acids. V was pared by 4 bases and J by 8 bases, with 5 bases of the junction left unmatched. The CDR3 DNA reads as TGTGCCAGCAGCACAACTAGCGGGAGACACATTCAGTACTTC. As protein: CASSTTSGRHIQYF.

The V and J genes are TRBV11-3 and TRBJ2-1; the D gene is possibly TRBD2 (5 bases). Trimming removed 4 bases from V and 0 bases from J, with 13 bases in between. This CDR3 has 16 amino acids. Germline CDR1 reads SGHNT; CDR2 reads YENEEA. The CDR3 sequence is CASSSEGQSSYNEQFF. Here the CDR3 DNA reads TGTGCCAGCAGCTCTGAGGGTCAGAGCTCCTACAATGAGCAGTTCTTC.

CDR3 nucleotides: TGTGCCAGCAGCTTAGGGGAAGACAGGGGGGAGGTGAAGCCCCAGCATTTT. This codes for CASSLGEDRGEVKPQHF. The chain uses TRBV7-2 and TRBJ1-5, with 9 bases lining up with TRBD1. Germline loops: CDR1 SGHTA, CDR2 FQGNSA. V lost 1 base, J lost 8 bases, and 12 bases stayed unmatched. The CDR3 totals 17 residues.

In its sample, this clonotype was seen many times. The chain joins TRBV12-3 or TRBV12-4 to TRBJ2-3; 9 nucleotides line up with TRBD1. V lost 8 bases to trimming and J lost 1 base; unmatched junction nucleotides: 1. CDR3 length: 13 residues. CDR3 nucleotide sequence: TGTGCCAGCCGGACAGGGGGCACAGATACGCAGTATTTT. Its protein is CASRTGGTDTQYF.

This clonotype was recorded a few times. V is TRBV5-6 and J is TRBJ2-7; no definite D call. V lost 2 bases and J lost 4, with 10 bases in between. Germline CDR1 and CDR2: SGHDT and YYEEEE. The CDR3 has 13 residues. The CDR3 loop is CASSFGDLYEQYF. CDR3 coding DNA: TGTGCCAGCAGCTTTGGGGATCTGTACGAGCAGTACTTC.

This clonotype was counted ten times or more. The chain uses TRBV2 and TRBJ2-7; TRBD1 agrees at 7 bases. The junction had 5 bases not matched to a gene; V was cut back by 4 bases and J by 2 bases. The CDR3 runs 14 residues. Germline V gene data show CDR1 as SNHLY and CDR2 as FYNNEI. The CDR3 region is CASSVNRGPYEQYF. In nucleotides, the CDR3 is TGTGCCAGCAGTGTAAACAGGGGCCCCTACGAGCAGTACTTC.

This clonotype was counted between two and nine times. This chain connects TRBV7-3 to TRBJ2-5, with TRBD2 identical over 7 bases. There are 14 residues in the CDR3. Germline V gene sequence: CDR1 SGHTA, CDR2 FQGTGA. Unmatched junction bases numbered 6, after V lost 4 bases and J lost 4 bases. This CDR3 reads CASSWAGGRETQYF. DNA of the CDR3: TGTGCCAGCAGCTGGGCCGGCGGGAGAGAGACCCAGTACTTC.

This rearrangement joins TRBV11-3 to TRBJ1-1, with D possibly matching TRBD1 (6 bases). The CDR3 has 15 residues. Germline-derived CDR1 and CDR2 are SGHNT and YENEEA. The ends were cut back, 0 bases at V and 5 bases at J, with 13 bases in the middle. The CDR3 region is CASSLDQEGGTEAFF. DNA of the CDR3: TGTGCCAGCAGCTTAGATCAGGAAGGGGGGACTGAAGCTTTCTTT.

This clonotype was counted only a few times. The chain combines TRBV18 with TRBJ1-5, with D unresolved. The V gene's germline CDR1 is KGHSH and CDR2 LQKENI. V lost 5 bases and J lost 7, with 15 bases in between. This CDR3 spans 14 amino acids. The CDR3 DNA reads TGTGCCAGCTCATCGGTAGGACTTGAACAGCCCCAGCATTTT. Residues: CASSSVGLEQPQHF. Full variable domain (rest looked up from reference TRBV18 and TRBJ1-5): NAGVMQNPRHLVRRRGQEARLRCSPMKGHSHVYWYRQLPEEGLKFMVYLQKENIIDESGMPKERFSAEFPKEGPSILRIQQVVRGDSAAYFCASSSVGLEQPQHFGDGTRLSIL.

The chain joins TRBV11-2 to TRBJ2-3; D possibly corresponds to TRBD1 (5 bases). The CDR3 is made up of 16 amino acids. V was cut by 5 bases and J by 0 bases, with 15 bases left in between. Germline-derived CDR1 and CDR2 are SGHAT and FQNNGV. CDR3 loop: CASSGNWGRSTDTQYF. CDR3 DNA sequence: TGTGCCAGCAGCGGTAACTGGGGCCGAAGCACAGATACGCAGTATTTT.

The rearrangement links TRBV7-8 to TRBJ2-1, with TRBD1 matching over 8 bases. With 6 bases clipped from V and 4 bases from J, the junction kept 5 bases outside the gene matches. The germline V gene has CDR1 SGHVS and CDR2 FQNEAQ. CDR3 length: 14 amino acids. The CDR3 is CASRTGGIYNEQFF. The CDR3 region has the DNA TGTGCCAGCAGAACAGGGGGTATTTACAATGAGCAGTTCTTC.

In this sample, this clonotype turned up a few times. V is TRBV7-9 and J is TRBJ1-6; 8 positions match TRBD1. The CDR3 sequence is 15 residues long. Germline lookup yields CDR1 SEHNR and CDR2 FQNEAQ (reference sequence). Unmatched junction bases numbered 8, after V lost 5 bases and J lost 8 bases. This chain's CDR3 is CASSRDRPGDSPLHF. The CDR3 DNA sequence: TGTGCCAGCAGCAGGGACAGGCCGGGAGATTCACCCCTCCACTTT.

The chain uses TRBV2 and TRBJ1-1, with 10 bases aligning to TRBD1. The CDR3 is made up of 12 amino acids. Germline CDR1 and CDR2: SNHLY and FYNNEI. J was trimmed by 9 bases and V by 6 bases; bases with no gene match: 4. The CDR3 loop reads CASRTGGLQAFF. CDR3 sequence (DNA): TGTGCCAGCAGGACAGGGGGCTTACAAGCTTTCTTT.

This chain connects TRBV29-1 to TRBJ2-3, with 10 bases that match TRBD1. CDR1 SQVTM and CDR2 ANQGSEA come from the germline V gene. CDR3 length: 17 residues. J gave up 2 bases and V 7 bases, and 15 bases lay outside the gene matches. DNA of the CDR3: TGCAGCGCCTCCGGGACAGGGGATTTTTGGGACACAGATACGCAGTATTTT. This gives the protein CSASGTGDFWDTDTQYF.

This clonotype was seen only once. The chain couples TRBV5-5 to TRBJ1-5, with 9 nucleotides matching TRBD1. CDR3 length: 15 residues. J was trimmed by 5 bases and V by 4 bases; bases with no gene match: 7. The germline V gene has CDR1 SGHKS and CDR2 YYEKEE (reference sequence). The CDR3 region is CASSVGQGRYQPQHF. The CDR3 DNA is TGTGCCAGCAGCGTTGGACAGGGGCGCTATCAGCCCCAGCATTTT. The entire variable domain, with the rest obtained from reference TRBV5-5 and TRBJ1-5, is as follows: DAGVTQSPTHLIKTRGQQVTLRCSPISGHKSVSWYQQVLGQGPQFIFQYYEKEERGRGNFPDRFSARQFPNYSSELNVNALLLGDSALYLCASSVGQGRYQPQHFGDGTRLSIL.

The chain joins TRBV10-3 to TRBJ1-5; D unclear. Trimming removed 4 bases at V and 5 bases at J, with 12 bases between. Germline values: CDR1 ENHRY, CDR2 SYGVKD. The length of the CDR3 is 14 residues. This chain's CDR3 is CAISVSSIYQPQHF. For the CDR3, the DNA is TGTGCCATCAGTGTATCTTCGATCTATCAGCCCCAGCATTTT.

The chain carries TRBV29-1 and TRBJ2-1; D perhaps matches TRBD2 (5 bases). CDR3 length: 14 amino acids. Trimming took off 6 bases at V and 8 bases at J, with 20 bases between the two ends. In germline, CDR1 is SQVTM, CDR2 ANQGSEA. CDR3 region: CSVEPGLRVDEQFF. In DNA, the CDR3 is TGCAGCGTGGAACCGGGCTTGCGGGTTGATGAGCAGTTCTTC.

The rearrangement joins TRBV7-9 to TRBJ2-1, with TRBD2 matching over 13 bases. This CDR3 has 17 amino acids. J was trimmed by 7 bases and V by 4 bases; bases with no gene match: 10. Germline assignment: CDR1 SEHNR and CDR2 FQNEAQ (reference sequence). CDR3 coding DNA: TGTGCCAGCAGCTCCGGGCGGACTAGCGGGAGAGGAAATGAGCAGTTCTTC. It translates to CASSSGRTSGRGNEQFF. The full variable domain, with the rest looked up from reference TRBV7-9 and TRBJ2-1, is DTGVSQNPRHKITKRGQNVTFRCDPISEHNRLYWYRQTLGQGPEFLTYFQNEAQLEKSRLLSDRFSAERPKGSFSTLEIQRTEQGDSAMYLCASSSGRTSGRGNEQFFGPGTRLTVL.

This clonotype was counted a few times. This chain joins TRBV9 and TRBJ2-1, with 11 bases lining up with TRBD2. CDR3 length: 15 residues. Germline lookup yields CDR1 SGDLS and CDR2 YYNGEE. Germline trimming cut 0 bases from V and 10 bases from J; bases unmatched to any gene: 6. The CDR3 sequence: CASSVDLAGGWEQFF. CDR3 DNA sequence: TGTGCCAGCAGCGTAGACCTAGCGGGAGGATGGGAGCAGTTCTTC.

This clonotype turned up a few times. The genes are TRBV5-1 and TRBJ1-1; 8 nucleotides line up with TRBD1. The CDR3 spans 13 residues. Germline V lookup: CDR1 SGHRS, CDR2 YFSETQ. The junction had 6 bases not matched to a gene; V was cut back by 7 bases and J by 4 bases. The DNA for the CDR3 is TGCGCCAGCGACAGGGGAGCAGGCACTGAAGCTTTCTTT. This sequence encodes CASDRGAGTEAFF.

A few counts support this clonotype. This rearrangement joins TRBV2 to TRBJ2-7, with D maybe TRBD2 (5 bases). V was shortened by 1 base and J by 4 bases, with 11 bases between the two germline ends. CDR1 SNHLY and CDR2 FYNNEI come from the germline V gene. CDR3 size: 14 residues. This CDR3 reads CASSEDSRTYEQYF. CDR3 bases: TGTGCCAGCAGTGAAGACTCCCGGACTTACGAGCAGTACTTC.

This clonotype was seen a handful of times. The CDR3 loop is CASSLTGSGWRFF. The CDR3 nucleotides are TGTGCCAGCAGCTTAACAGGCTCGGGATGGCGGTTCTTC. This chain links TRBV7-3 with TRBJ2-1; D might be TRBD2 (5 bases). Between the trimmed V and J ends, which lost 0 bases and 15 bases, there was a span of 15 bases. CDR1 is SGHTA and CDR2 is FQGTGA in the germline V gene. This CDR3 comprises 13 residues.

This clonotype showed up just a few times. The DNA for the CDR3 is TGTGCCAGCAGCCAAGAAGGGACAGGGCACAATCAGCCCCAGCATTTT. It encodes CASSQEGTGHNQPQHF. The V call is TRBV4-2, the J call TRBJ1-5, with 9 nucleotides matching TRBD1. The CDR3 has 16 residues. Germline V gene sequence: CDR1 LGHNA, CDR2 YNFKEQ. V trimming: 0 bases; J trimming: 3 bases; junction bases outside the gene matches: 3.

The J gene is TRBJ1-6, the V gene TRBV5-1; possibly TRBD1 for D (6 bases). There are 15 residues in the CDR3. Germline-derived CDR1 and CDR2 are SGHRS and YFSETQ. V shed 0 bases and J shed 9 bases, with 13 bases lying between them. Here the CDR3 DNA reads TGCGCCAGCAGCTTGGAAGACAGGAGGACTTCACCCCTCCACTTT. Translation: CASSLEDRRTSPLHF.

This clonotype was seen many times. The chain carries TRBV2 and TRBJ2-7; 7 positions agree with TRBD1. V was clipped by 7 bases and J by 0 bases; unmatched bases: 6. CDR1 is SNHLY and CDR2 is FYNNEI in the germline V gene. The CDR3 spans 14 residues. CDR3 in amino acids: CASIRDSLSYEQYF. In nucleotides, the CDR3 is TGTGCCAGCATCCGGGACAGCCTCTCCTACGAGCAGTACTTC.

This clonotype has a count of ten or more. The rearrangement uses TRBV11-2 and TRBJ2-7; the D is unclear. Trimming removed 0 bases at V and 1 base at J, with 7 bases between. There are 14 residues in the CDR3. CDR1 is SGHAT, CDR2 FQNNGV, per germline. The CDR3 loop is CASSLDRASYEQYF. The CDR3 nucleotides are TGTGCCAGCAGCTTAGATCGGGCATCCTACGAGCAGTACTTC.